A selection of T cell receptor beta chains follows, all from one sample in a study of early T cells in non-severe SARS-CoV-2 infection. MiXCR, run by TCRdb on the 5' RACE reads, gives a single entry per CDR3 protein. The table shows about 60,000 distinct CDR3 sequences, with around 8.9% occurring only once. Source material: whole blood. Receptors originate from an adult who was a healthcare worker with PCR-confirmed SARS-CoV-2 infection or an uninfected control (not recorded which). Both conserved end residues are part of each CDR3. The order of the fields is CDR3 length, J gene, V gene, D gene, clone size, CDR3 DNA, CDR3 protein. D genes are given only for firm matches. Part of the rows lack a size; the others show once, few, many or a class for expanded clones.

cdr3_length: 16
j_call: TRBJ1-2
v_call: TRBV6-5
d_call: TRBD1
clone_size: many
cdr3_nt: TGTGCCAGTAGCCCAATGGGGACAGGGGAAAACTATGGCTACACCTTC
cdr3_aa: CASSPMGTGENYGYTF

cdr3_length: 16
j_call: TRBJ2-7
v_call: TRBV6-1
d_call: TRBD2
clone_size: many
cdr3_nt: TGTGCCAGCAGTGAAGAAGCGTTAGCGGGATCCTACGAGCAGTACTTC
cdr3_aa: CASSEEALAGSYEQYF

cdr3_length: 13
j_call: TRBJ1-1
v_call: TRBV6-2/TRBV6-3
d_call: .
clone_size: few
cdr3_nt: TGTGCCAGCAGTTACATGTTCCAGGGTAAAGCTTTCTTT
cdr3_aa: CASSYMFQGKAFF

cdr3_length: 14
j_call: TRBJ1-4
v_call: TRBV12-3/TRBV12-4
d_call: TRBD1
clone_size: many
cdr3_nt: TGTGCCAGCAGTTCGGGACAGATGAGGGAAAAACTGTTTTTT
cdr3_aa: CASSSGQMREKLFF

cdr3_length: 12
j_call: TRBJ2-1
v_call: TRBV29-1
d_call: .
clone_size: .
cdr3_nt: TGCAGCGGGGACACCTCCTACAATGAGCAGTTCTTC
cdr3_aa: CSGDTSYNEQFF

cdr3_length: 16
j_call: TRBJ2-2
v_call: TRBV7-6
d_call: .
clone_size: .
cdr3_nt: TGTGCCAGCAGCTTAGTAGAACAGGGAAACACCGGGGAGCTGTTTTTT
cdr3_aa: CASSLVEQGNTGELFF

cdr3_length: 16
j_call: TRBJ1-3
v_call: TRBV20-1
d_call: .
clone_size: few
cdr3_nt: TGCAGTGCTAGATTTCACGGTGCGGGATCTGGAAACACCATATATTTT
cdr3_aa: CSARFHGAGSGNTIYF

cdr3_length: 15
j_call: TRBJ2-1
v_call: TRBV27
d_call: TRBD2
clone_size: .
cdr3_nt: TGTGCCAGCAGCTACCCCGGGACTGGGGGGGGTGAGCAGTTCTTC
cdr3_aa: CASSYPGTGGGEQFF

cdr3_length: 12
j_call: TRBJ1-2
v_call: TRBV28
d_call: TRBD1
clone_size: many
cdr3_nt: TGTGCCATCTCACCCGACAGGGACGGCTACACCTTC
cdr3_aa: CAISPDRDGYTF

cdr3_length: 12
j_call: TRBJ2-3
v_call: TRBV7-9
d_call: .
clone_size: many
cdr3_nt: TGTGCCAGCAGCTTGGCGGCAGATACGCAGTATTTT
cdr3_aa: CASSLAADTQYF

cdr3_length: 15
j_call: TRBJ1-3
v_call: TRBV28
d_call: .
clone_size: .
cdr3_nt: TGTGCCAGCAGCCTGGCTGCGGTCTCTGAAAACACCATATATTTT
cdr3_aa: CASSLAAVSENTIYF

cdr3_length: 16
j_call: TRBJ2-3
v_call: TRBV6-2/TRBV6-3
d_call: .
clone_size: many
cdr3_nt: TGTGCCAGCAGTTACTCGATGCGGGACGACACAGATACGCAGTATTTT
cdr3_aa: CASSYSMRDDTDTQYF

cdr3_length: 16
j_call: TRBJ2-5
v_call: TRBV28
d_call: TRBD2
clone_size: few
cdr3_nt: TGTGCCAGCAGTCCCTGGGGGACTAGCGGGAGAGAGACCCAGTACTTC
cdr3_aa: CASSPWGTSGRETQYF

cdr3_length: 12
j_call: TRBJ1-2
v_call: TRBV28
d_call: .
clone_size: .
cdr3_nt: TGTGCCAGCATCCTAGGACAGAATGGCTACACCTTC
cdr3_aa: CASILGQNGYTF

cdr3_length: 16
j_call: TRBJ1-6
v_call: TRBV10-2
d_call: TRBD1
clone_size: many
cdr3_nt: TGCGCCAGCATTGAAGGGACAGGGGAGAGGAATTCACCCCTCCACTTT
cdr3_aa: CASIEGTGERNSPLHF

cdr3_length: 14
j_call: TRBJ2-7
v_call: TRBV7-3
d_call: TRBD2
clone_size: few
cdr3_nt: TGTGCCAGCAGCTTAAAAGCGGGAGGTGGGGAGCAGTACTTC
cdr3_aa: CASSLKAGGGEQYF

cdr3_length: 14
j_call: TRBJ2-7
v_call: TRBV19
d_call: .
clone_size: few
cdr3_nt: TGTGCCAGTAGTAAGGCGCCCGGGGGTTCCGAGCAGTACTTC
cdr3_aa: CASSKAPGGSEQYF

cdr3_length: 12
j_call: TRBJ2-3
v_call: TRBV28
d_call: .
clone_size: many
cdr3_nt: TGTGCCAGCACCAGGGGCCTAGATACGCAGTATTTT
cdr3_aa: CASTRGLDTQYF

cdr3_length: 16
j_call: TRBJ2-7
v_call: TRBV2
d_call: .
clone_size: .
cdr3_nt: TGTGCCAGCAGTGAATCGGGCGTGCCTAGCTCCTACGAGCAGTACTTC
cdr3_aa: CASSESGVPSSYEQYF

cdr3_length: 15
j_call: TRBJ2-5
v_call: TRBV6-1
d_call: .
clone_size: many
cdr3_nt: TGTGCCAGCAGTGAATTAACAGGGAAACAAGAGACCCAGTACTTC
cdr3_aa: CASSELTGKQETQYF

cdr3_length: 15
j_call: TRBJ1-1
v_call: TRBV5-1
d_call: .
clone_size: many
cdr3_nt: TGCGCCAGCAGCCCAAGAGGTGGATTGAACACTGAAGCTTTCTTT
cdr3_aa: CASSPRGGLNTEAFF

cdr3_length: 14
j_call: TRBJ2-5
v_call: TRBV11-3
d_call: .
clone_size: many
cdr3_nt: TGTGCCAGCAGCCCGGGGCTCGCCCAAGAGACCCAGTACTTC
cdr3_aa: CASSPGLAQETQYF

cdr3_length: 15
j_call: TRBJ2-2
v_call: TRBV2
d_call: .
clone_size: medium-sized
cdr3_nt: TGTGCCAGCAGCCCTACGGGGCCCCCAGGCGGGGAGCTGTTTTTT
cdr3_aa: CASSPTGPPGGELFF

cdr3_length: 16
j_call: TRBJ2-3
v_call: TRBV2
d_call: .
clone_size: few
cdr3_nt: TGTGCCAGCAGTGAGGGGCGGGGCAGGAGCACAGATACGCAGTATTTT
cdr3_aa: CASSEGRGRSTDTQYF

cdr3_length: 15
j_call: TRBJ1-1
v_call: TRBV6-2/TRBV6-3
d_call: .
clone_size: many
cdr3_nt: TGTGCCAGCAGTTCCCGGACTGGGCTGGGCACTGAAGCTTTCTTT
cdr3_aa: CASSSRTGLGTEAFF

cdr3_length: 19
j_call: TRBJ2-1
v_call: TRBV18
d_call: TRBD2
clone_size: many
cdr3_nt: TGTGCCAGCTCACCGCCACTAGCGGGAGGGTCCAGTAGAGGGAATGAGCAGTTCTTC
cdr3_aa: CASSPPLAGGSSRGNEQFF

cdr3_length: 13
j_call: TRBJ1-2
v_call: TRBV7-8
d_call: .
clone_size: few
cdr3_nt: TGTGCCAGCAGCCCCCAACAGGGTTATGGCTACACCTTC
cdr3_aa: CASSPQQGYGYTF

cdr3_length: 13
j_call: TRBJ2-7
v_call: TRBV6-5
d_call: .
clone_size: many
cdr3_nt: TGTGCCAGCAGTTACGGGATAGCCTACGAGCAGTACTTC
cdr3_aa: CASSYGIAYEQYF

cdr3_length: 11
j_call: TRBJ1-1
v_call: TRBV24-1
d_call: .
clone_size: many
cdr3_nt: TGTGCCACCAGTGATTTGAGAGAAGCTTTCTTT
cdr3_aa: CATSDLREAFF

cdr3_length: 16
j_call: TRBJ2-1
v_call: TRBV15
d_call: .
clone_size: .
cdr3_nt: TGTGCCACCAGCAGAGTAGGGACACCGGCATACAATGAGCAGTTCTTC
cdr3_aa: CATSRVGTPAYNEQFF

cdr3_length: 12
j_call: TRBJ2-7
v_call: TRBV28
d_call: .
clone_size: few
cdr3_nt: TGTGCCAGCAGTTTCCAGCCTATCGAGCAGTACTTC
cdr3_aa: CASSFQPIEQYF

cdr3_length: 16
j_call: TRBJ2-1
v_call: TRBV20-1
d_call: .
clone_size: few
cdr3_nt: TGCAGTGCTGAGGAAGCGGGCGCCAGCTCCTACAATGAGCAGTTCTTC
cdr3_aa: CSAEEAGASSYNEQFF

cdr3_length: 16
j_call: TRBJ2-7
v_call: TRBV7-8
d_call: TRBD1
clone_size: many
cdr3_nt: TGTGCCAGCAGCTTAGCGATGGCAGGGGGTTCCTACGAGCAGTACTTC
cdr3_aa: CASSLAMAGGSYEQYF

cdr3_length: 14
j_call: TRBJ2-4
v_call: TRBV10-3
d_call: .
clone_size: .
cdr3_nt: TGTGCCACCATCCGGCTGGCTCCCAAAAACATTCAGTACTTC
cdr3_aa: CATIRLAPKNIQYF

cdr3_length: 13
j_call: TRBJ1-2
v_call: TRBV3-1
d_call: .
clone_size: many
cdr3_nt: TGTGCCAGCAGCCAAGATAGTACGGGTGGCTACACCTTC
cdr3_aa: CASSQDSTGGYTF

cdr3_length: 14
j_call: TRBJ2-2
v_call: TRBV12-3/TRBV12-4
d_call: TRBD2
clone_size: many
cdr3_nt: TGTGCCAGCAGTCGGGGGGATGGCACCGGGGAGCTGTTTTTT
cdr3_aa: CASSRGDGTGELFF

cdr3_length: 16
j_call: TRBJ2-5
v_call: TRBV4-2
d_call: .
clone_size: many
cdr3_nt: TGTGCCAGCAGCCATGGGGGGCGCTTTAAGCAAGAGACCCAGTACTTC
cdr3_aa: CASSHGGRFKQETQYF